Each of the 12 T cell receptor beta chains below was sequenced from the same sample in a study of cytotoxic CD8 clonotypes in ibrutinib-treated CLL. The table came from immunoSEQ multiplex PCR; TCRdb's copy has only in-frame clones and leaves some out. Altogether more than 75,000 clones are present, about 74% being singletons, with the ten largest covering around 23%. Sequenced material: PBMCs, taken after 24 months of ibrutinib treatment. Receptors were obtained from a human donor with chronic lymphocytic leukemia.

The chain links TRBV4-2 to TRBJ2-7; 9 nucleotides line up with TRBD2. The CDR3 is 15 residues long. With 0 bases clipped from V and 5 bases from J, the junction kept 5 bases outside the gene matches. CDR1 is LGHNA and CDR2 is YNFKEQ in the germline V gene. CDR3 loop: CASSQEAGGPNEQYF. DNA for the CDR3: TGTGCCAGCAGCCAAGAGGCGGGAGGGCCGAACGAGCAGTACTTC.

The chain joins TRBV2 to TRBJ2-1; a possible D gene is TRBD2 (7 bases). V was trimmed by 6 bases and J by 6 bases, leaving 12 bases between them. The CDR3 is 13 amino acids. CDR1 and CDR2 (germline): SNHLY, FYNNEI. As DNA, the CDR3 is TGTGCCAGCAGGAGGGAGGGGGGCAATGAGCAGTTCTTC. It encodes CASRREGGNEQFF.

This clone came up a few times. The V and J genes are TRBV5-1 and TRBJ1-5; D is undetermined. CDR3 length: 13 amino acids. Germline values: CDR1 SGHRS, CDR2 YFSETQ. The ends were cut back, 0 bases at V and 4 bases at J, with 5 bases in the middle. The CDR3 here is CASSLVPNQPQHF. The CDR3 DNA sequence: TGCGCCAGCAGCTTGGTACCGAATCAGCCCCAGCATTTT. The whole variable domain, remainder taken from reference TRBV5-1 and TRBJ1-5, is KAGVTQTPRYLIKTRGQQVTLSCSPISGHRSVSWYQQTPGQGLQFLFEYFSETQRNKGNFPGRFSGRQFSNSRSEMNVSTLELGDSALYLCASSLVPNQPQHFGDGTRLSIL.

V is TRBV9 and J is TRBJ2-5; D is undetermined. The CDR3 covers 15 residues. Deletions cut 1 base from V and 1 base from J, with 11 bases between. Germline V lookup: CDR1 SGDLS, CDR2 YYNGEE. The CDR3 nucleotides read TGTGCCAGCAGCGTATCAACGGAGATCCAAGAGACCCAGTACTTC. This sequence encodes CASSVSTEIQETQYF.

The chain is built from TRBV28 and TRBJ2-7; possibly TRBD1 or TRBD2 for D (5 bases each). V gave up 8 bases and J gave up 2 bases, with 16 bases separating them. Germline lookup yields CDR1 MDHEN and CDR2 SYDVKM. The CDR3 covers 14 residues. CDR3 sequence: CASGDFGTTYEQYF. Written as DNA, the CDR3 is TGTGCCAGCGGGGATTTTGGGACCACCTACGAGCAGTACTTC.

The V gene is TRBV6-1, the J gene TRBJ1-5; D unclear. Germline V gene lookup returns CDR1 MNHNS and CDR2 SASEGT. V dropped 6 bases and J dropped 4 bases, with 7 bases sitting between them. The CDR3 has 12 amino acids. The DNA of the CDR3 is TGTGCCAGCAGGAAGGAAAATCAGCCCCAGCATTTT. Its translation is CASRKENQPQHF.

This clone was seen only once. This rearrangement joins TRBV9 to TRBJ2-7; 9 positions match TRBD2. Per the germline V gene, CDR1 is SGDLS and CDR2 is YYNGEE. Trimming cost V 0 bases and J 4 bases; bases outside gene matches: 5. The CDR3 spans 15 residues. The CDR3 reads CASSVGGGGVYEQYF. In nucleotides, the CDR3 is TGTGCCAGCAGCGTAGGCGGCGGGGGGGTTTACGAGCAGTACTTC.

This chain links TRBV11-3 with TRBJ2-1, with D perhaps TRBD2 (5 bases). V lost 1 base, J lost 12 bases, and 19 bases lay in between. The V gene's germline CDR1 is SGHNT and CDR2 YENEEA. The CDR3 extends over 15 amino acids. This chain's CDR3 is CASSLGLDSYEGQFF. The DNA for the CDR3 is TGTGCCAGCAGCTTAGGCCTCGACTCCTACGAGGGGCAGTTCTTC.

The chain recombines TRBV28 with TRBJ2-3, with 7 bases lining up with TRBD2. V shed 6 bases and J 0 bases; nucleotides not matched to a gene: 18. The CDR3 runs to 19 residues. CDR1 is MDHEN and CDR2 is SYDVKM in the germline V gene. CDR3 region: CASRPPTWRESPSTDTQYF. The CDR3 DNA is TGTGCCAGCAGGCCTCCCACGTGGCGGGAGAGTCCTAGCACAGATACGCAGTATTTT.

The chain carries TRBV11-2 and TRBJ1-2; 7 nucleotides line up with TRBD1. Germline values: CDR1 SGHAT, CDR2 FQNNGV. CDR3 size: 16 residues. Trimming removed 2 bases from V and 7 bases from J; junction bases left unmatched: 13. The DNA of the CDR3 is TGTGCCAGCAGCTTAAGTCCTTGGGAGGGGGCAGGTGGCTACACCTTC. It is translated as CASSLSPWEGAGGYTF.

The rearrangement joins TRBV11-2 to TRBJ2-1, with TRBD2 matching 11 bases. Germline V gives CDR1 SGHAT, CDR2 FQNNGV. CDR3 length: 15 residues. Trimming cost V 5 bases and J 6 bases; bases outside gene matches: 6. The CDR3 reads CASSPLAGVANEQFF. The CDR3 DNA sequence: TGTGCCAGCAGCCCACTAGCGGGAGTCGCCAATGAGCAGTTCTTC.

This rearrangement joins TRBV5-1 to TRBJ2-7; 9 positions match TRBD1. Germline CDR1 reads SGHRS; CDR2 reads YFSETQ. The CDR3 extends over 14 amino acids. The V gene end was trimmed by 7 bases and the J gene end by 7 bases; junction bases not matched to a gene: 12. CDR3 amino acids: CASGTTGTGSEQYF. CDR3 nucleotide sequence: TGCGCCAGCGGGACAACCGGGACAGGGTCAGAGCAGTACTTC.